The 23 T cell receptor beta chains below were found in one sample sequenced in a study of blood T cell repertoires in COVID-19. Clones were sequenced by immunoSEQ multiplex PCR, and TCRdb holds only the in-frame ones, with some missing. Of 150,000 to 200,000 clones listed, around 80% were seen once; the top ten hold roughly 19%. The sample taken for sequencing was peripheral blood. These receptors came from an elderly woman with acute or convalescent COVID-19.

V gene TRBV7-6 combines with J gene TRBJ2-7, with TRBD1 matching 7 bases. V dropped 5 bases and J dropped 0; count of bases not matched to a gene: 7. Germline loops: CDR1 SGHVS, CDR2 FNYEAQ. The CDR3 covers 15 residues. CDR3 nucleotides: TGTGCCAGCAGCCTCAGGGGGATCCCCTCCTACGAGCAGTACTTC. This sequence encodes CASSLRGIPSYEQYF. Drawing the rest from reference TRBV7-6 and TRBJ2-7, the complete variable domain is GAGVSQSPRYKVTKRGQDVALRCDPISGHVSLYWYRQALGQGPEFLTYFNYEAQQDKSGLPNDRFSAERPEGSISTLTIQRTEQRDSAMYRCASSLRGIPSYEQYFGPGTRLTVT.

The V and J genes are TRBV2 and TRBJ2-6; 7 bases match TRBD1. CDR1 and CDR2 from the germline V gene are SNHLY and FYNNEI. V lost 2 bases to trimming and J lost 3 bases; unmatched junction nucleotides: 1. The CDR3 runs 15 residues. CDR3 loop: CASSEHRGGANVLTF. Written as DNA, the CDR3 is TGTGCCAGCAGTGAACACAGGGGTGGGGCCAACGTCCTGACTTTC.

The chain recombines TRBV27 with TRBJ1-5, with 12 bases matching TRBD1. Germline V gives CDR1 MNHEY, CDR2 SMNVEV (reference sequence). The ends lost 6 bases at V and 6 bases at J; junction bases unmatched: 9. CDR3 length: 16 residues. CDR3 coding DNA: TGTGCCAGCAGACTGACGGGACAGGGGGCAAGTCAGCCCCAGCATTTT. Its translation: CASRLTGQGASQPQHF.

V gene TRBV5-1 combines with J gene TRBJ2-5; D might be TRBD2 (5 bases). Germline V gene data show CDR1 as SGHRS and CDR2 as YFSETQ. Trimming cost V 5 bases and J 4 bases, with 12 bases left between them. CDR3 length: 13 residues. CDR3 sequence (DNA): TGCGCCAGCAGTATCGGGGTCGGAGAGACCCAGTACTTC. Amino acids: CASSIGVGETQYF.

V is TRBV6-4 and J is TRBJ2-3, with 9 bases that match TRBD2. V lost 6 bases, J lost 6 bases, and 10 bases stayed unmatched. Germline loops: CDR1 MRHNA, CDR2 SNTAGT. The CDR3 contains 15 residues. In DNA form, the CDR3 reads TGTGCCAGCAGGCCCGTGGGACTAGCTGCTGATACGCAGTATTTT. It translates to CASRPVGLAADTQYF.

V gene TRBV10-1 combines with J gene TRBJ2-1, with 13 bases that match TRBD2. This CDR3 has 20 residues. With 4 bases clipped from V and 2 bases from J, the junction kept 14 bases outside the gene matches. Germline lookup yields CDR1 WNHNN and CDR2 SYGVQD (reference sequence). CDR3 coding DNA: TGCGCCAGCAGTGGCGCCGGGACTAGCGGGACCAAGAAGACCTACAATGAGCAGTTCTTC. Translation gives CASSGAGTSGTKKTYNEQFF.

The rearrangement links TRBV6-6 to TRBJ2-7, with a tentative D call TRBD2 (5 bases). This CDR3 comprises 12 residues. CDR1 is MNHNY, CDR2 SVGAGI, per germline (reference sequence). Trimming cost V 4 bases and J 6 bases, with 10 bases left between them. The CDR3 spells CASSSVGGEQYF. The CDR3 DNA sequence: TGTGCCAGCAGTTCTGTAGGAGGCGAGCAGTACTTC.

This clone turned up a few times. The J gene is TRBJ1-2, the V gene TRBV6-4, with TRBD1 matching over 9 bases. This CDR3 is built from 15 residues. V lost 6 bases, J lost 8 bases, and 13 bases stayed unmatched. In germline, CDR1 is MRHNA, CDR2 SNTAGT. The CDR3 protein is CASRPSQGALKGYTF. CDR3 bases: TGTGCCAGCAGGCCCTCACAGGGGGCGTTGAAAGGCTACACCTTC.

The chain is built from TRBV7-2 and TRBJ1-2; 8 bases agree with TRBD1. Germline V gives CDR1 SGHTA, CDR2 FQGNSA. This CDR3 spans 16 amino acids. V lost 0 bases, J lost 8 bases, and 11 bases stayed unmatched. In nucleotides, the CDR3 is TGTGCCAGCAGCTTAGCTCGGGCAGGGGGCGGTTTCGGCTACACCTTC. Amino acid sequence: CASSLARAGGGFGYTF.

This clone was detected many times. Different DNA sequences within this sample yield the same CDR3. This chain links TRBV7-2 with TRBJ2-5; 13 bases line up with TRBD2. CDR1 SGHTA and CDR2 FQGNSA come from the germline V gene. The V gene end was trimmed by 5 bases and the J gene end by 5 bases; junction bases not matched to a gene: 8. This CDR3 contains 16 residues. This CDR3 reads CASSITSGGAGETQYF. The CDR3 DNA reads TGTGCCAGCAGCATAACTAGCGGGGGGGCGGGTGAGACCCAGTACTTC. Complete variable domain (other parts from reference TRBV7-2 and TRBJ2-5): GAGVSQSPSNKVTEKGKDVELRCDPISGHTALYWYRQSLGQGLEFLIYFQGNSAPDKSGLPSDRFSAERTGGSVSTLTIQRTQQEDSAVYLCASSITSGGAGETQYFGPGTRLLVL.

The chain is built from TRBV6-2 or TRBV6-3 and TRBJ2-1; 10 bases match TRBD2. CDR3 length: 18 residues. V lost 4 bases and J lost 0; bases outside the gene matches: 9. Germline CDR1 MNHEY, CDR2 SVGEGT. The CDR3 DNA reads TGTGCCAGCAGTTCCCTTGGACTAGCGGTGAGCTCCTACAATGAGCAGTTCTTC. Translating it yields CASSSLGLAVSSYNEQFF.

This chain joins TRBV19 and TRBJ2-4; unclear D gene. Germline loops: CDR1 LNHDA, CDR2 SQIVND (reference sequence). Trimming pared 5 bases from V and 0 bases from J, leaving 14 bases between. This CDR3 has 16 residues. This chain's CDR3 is CASSASMREAKNIQYF. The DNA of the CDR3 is TGTGCCAGTAGTGCCTCGATGCGAGAAGCCAAAAACATTCAGTACTTC.

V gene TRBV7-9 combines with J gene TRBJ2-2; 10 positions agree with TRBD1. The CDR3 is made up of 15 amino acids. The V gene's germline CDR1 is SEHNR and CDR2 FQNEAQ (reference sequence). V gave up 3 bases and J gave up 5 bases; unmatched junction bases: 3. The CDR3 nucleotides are TGTGCCAGCAGCTTTCGACAGGGGGCAACCGGGGAGCTGTTTTTT. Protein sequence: CASSFRQGATGELFF.

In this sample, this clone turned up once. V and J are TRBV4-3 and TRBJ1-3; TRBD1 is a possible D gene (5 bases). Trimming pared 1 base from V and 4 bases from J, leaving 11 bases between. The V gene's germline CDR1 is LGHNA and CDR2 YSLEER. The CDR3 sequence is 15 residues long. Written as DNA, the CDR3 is TGCGCCAGCAGCCAAGCAGGGATCTCCGGAAACACCATATATTTT. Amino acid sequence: CASSQAGISGNTIYF.

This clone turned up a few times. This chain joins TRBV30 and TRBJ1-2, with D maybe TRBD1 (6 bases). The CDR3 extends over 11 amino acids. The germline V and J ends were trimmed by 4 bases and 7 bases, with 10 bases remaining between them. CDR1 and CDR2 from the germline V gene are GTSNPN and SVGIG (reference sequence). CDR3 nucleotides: TGTGCCTGGAACAGGGTAGGTGGCTACACCTTC. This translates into CAWNRVGGYTF.

The CDR3 sequence is CASSLWGQGLTRSYEQYF. CDR3 nucleotide sequence: TGCGCCAGCAGCTTGTGGGGACAGGGCCTTACCCGCAGCTACGAGCAGTACTTC. The rearrangement uses TRBV5-1 and TRBJ2-7, with 9 bases that match TRBD1. With 1 base clipped from V and 3 bases from J, the junction kept 14 bases outside the gene matches. Per germline, CDR1 SGHRS and CDR2 YFSETQ. The CDR3 has 18 amino acids.

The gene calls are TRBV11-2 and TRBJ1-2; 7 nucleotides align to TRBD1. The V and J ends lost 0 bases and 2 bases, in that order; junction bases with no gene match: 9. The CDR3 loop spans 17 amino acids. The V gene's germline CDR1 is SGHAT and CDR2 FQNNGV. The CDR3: CASSLEVWQGVNYGYTF. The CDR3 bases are TGTGCCAGCAGCTTAGAGGTCTGGCAGGGGGTAAACTATGGCTACACCTTC.

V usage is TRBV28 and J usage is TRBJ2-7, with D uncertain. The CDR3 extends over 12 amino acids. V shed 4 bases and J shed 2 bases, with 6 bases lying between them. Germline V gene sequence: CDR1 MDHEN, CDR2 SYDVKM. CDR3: CASSSTAYEQYF. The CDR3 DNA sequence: TGTGCCAGCAGTTCAACTGCCTACGAGCAGTACTTC.

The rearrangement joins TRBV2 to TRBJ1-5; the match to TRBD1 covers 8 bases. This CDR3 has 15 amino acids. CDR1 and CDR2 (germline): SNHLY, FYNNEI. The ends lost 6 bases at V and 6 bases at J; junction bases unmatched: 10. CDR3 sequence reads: CASSLGQGSGQPQHF. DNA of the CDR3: TGTGCCAGCAGCCTAGGACAGGGTTCGGGTCAGCCCCAGCATTTT.

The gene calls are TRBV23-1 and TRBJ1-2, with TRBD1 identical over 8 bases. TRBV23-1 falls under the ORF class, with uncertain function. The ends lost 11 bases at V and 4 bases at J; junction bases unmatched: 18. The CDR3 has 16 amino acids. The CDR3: CAAHSTGVLKFYGYTF. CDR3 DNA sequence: TGCGCCGCCCACTCGACAGGGGTTCTCAAGTTCTATGGCTACACCTTC.

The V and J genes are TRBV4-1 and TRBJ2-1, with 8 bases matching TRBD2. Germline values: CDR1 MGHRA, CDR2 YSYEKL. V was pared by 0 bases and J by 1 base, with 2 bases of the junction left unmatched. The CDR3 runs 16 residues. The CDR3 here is CASSQDQRGSYNEQFF. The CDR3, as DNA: TGCGCCAGCAGCCAAGATCAGCGGGGGTCCTACAATGAGCAGTTCTTC.

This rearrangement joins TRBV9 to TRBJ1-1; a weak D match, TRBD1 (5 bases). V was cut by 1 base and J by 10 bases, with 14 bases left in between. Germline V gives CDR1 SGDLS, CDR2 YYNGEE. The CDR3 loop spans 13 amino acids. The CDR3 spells CASSVSLAGRAFF. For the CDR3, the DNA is TGTGCCAGCAGCGTATCTCTGGCAGGGCGAGCTTTCTTT.

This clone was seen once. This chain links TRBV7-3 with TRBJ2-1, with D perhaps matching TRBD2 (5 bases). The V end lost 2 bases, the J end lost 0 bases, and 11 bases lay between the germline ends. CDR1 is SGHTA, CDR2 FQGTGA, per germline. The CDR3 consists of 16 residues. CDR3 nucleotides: TGTGCCAGCAGCTTAGCGGAGGAGAGCTCCTACAATGAGCAGTTCTTC. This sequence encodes CASSLAEESSYNEQFF.